The 30 T cell receptor beta chains in this list originate from one sample, sequenced in a study of blood T cell repertoires in COVID-19. Some clones are missing from TCRdb's copy, which holds only in-frame ones; the method was immunoSEQ multiplex PCR. Of 100,000 to 150,000 clones in the sample, around 80% are singletons; the top ten hold 1.9%. Sequenced material: peripheral blood. These receptors were obtained from a man in his 70s with acute or convalescent COVID-19.

The chain carries TRBV3-1 (or the pseudogene TRBV3-2) and TRBJ2-7; no reliable D call. Germline values: CDR1 LGHDT, CDR2 YNNKEL (reference sequence). CDR3 length: 12 residues. Trimming took 3 bases from V and 6 from J, leaving 9 bases between them. The CDR3 DNA follows: TGTGCCAGCAGCCAGGCAAGTTTCGAGCAGTACTTC. It yields the protein CASSQASFEQYF.

This chain joins TRBV6-4 and TRBJ1-2; TRBD1 agrees at 8 bases. The trim removed 0 bases at V and 8 bases at J, leaving 8 bases unmatched. Germline values: CDR1 MRHNA, CDR2 SNTAGT. The CDR3 loop spans 15 amino acids. This chain's CDR3 is CASSDSGQGNRGYTF. The DNA of the CDR3 is TGTGCCAGCAGTGACTCAGGACAGGGAAATAGAGGCTACACCTTC.

The rearrangement joins TRBV4-2 to TRBJ2-5; 12 bases align to TRBD2. Trimming at V came to 4 bases and at J to 5 bases, leaving 11 bases not matched to a gene. This CDR3 spans 17 amino acids. Per germline, CDR1 LGHNA and CDR2 YNFKEQ. The CDR3 bases are TGTGCCAGCAGCCGACAATCTAGCGGGGGGGCGGTGGAGACCCAGTACTTC. Protein: CASSRQSSGGAVETQYF.

The rearrangement joins TRBV10-3 to TRBJ2-3; D might be TRBD2 (6 bases). With 2 bases removed from V and 0 bases from J, the gap between germline ends came to 12 bases. Germline V gene lookup returns CDR1 ENHRY and CDR2 SYGVKD. This CDR3 comprises 16 residues. CDR3 in DNA: TGTGCCATCAGTGAGGCGGGGTTACTTAGCACAGATACGCAGTATTTT. It codes for CAISEAGLLSTDTQYF.

This clone has only a few counts. The rearrangement links TRBV19 to TRBJ1-2, with D possibly being TRBD1 (6 bases). The CDR3 runs to 13 residues. The V end lost 6 bases, the J end lost 4 bases, and 12 bases lay between the germline ends. Germline V gene lookup returns CDR1 LNHDA and CDR2 SQIVND (reference sequence). The CDR3 loop reads CASRTGQFYGYTF. The DNA of the CDR3 is TGTGCCAGTAGGACAGGACAGTTCTATGGCTACACCTTC. The full variable domain, completed using reference TRBV19 and TRBJ1-2, is DGGITQSPKYLFRKEGQNVTLSCEQNLNHDAMYWYRQDPGQGLRLIYYSQIVNDFQKGDIAEGYSVSREKKESFPLTVTSAQKNPTAFYLCASRTGQFYGYTFGSGTRLTVV.

This clone was seen only a few times. The chain uses TRBV6-1 and TRBJ2-6; a possible D gene is TRBD2 (6 bases). Germline CDR1 MNHNS, CDR2 SASEGT. The CDR3 contains 15 residues. Trimming took off 3 bases at V and 1 base at J, with 7 bases between the two ends. CDR3 nucleotides: TGTGCCAGCAGTGATGCGGGGTCTGGGGCCAACGTCCTGACTTTC. It yields the protein CASSDAGSGANVLTF.

This chain uses TRBV2 with TRBJ1-5, with a possible D match to TRBD1 (6 bases). V was pared by 6 bases and J by 1 base, with 7 bases between. The CDR3 covers 13 residues. Germline lookup yields CDR1 SNHLY and CDR2 FYNNEI. The CDR3 DNA sequence: TGTGCCAGCAGCGGACAGAGCAATCAGCCCCAGCATTTT. Residues: CASSGQSNQPQHF.

This clone came up a few times. The germline gene is not matched at one end of the junction; a read error may be the cause. This chain joins TRBV10-3 and TRBJ1-3, with 7 bases fitting TRBD1. The germline V gene has CDR1 ENHRY and CDR2 SYGVKD. This CDR3 has 13 amino acids. Here the CDR3 reads CAISNLQGTLEDF. CDR3 sequence (DNA): TGTGCCATCAGTAACTTACAGGGGACCCTCGAGGATTTT.

The rearrangement joins TRBV28 to TRBJ1-4, with D possibly TRBD1 on 5 matching bases. The V gene lost 6 bases and the J gene lost 0 bases, with 14 bases spanning the gap. CDR1 is MDHEN and CDR2 is SYDVKM in the germline V gene. The CDR3 consists of 16 residues. The CDR3 DNA reads TGTGCCAGCAGCCCCAGCGGGGCTGCAACTAATGAAAAACTGTTTTTT. Its protein is CASSPSGAATNEKLFF.

V gene TRBV27 combines with J gene TRBJ2-2; possible D gene TRBD1, 6 bases. The CDR3 loop spans 17 amino acids. With 7 bases removed from V and 3 bases from J, the gap between germline ends came to 21 bases. Germline CDR1 MNHEY, CDR2 SMNVEV (reference sequence). In nucleotides, the CDR3 is TGTGCCAGCAAACTAGGGGCCGGGGCAGGGGACACCGGGGAGCTGTTTTTT. This encodes CASKLGAGAGDTGELFF.

This chain links TRBV4-1 with TRBJ1-2, with D perhaps TRBD1 (5 bases). The ends were cut back, 0 bases at V and 6 bases at J, with 11 bases in the middle. This CDR3 has 14 residues. Germline V gene data show CDR1 as MGHRA and CDR2 as YSYEKL. CDR3 region: CASSQEAQGHGYTF. CDR3 coding DNA: TGCGCCAGCAGCCAAGAAGCCCAGGGTCATGGCTACACCTTC.

This chain joins TRBV6-1 and TRBJ1-2, with 8 bases aligning to TRBD1. Germline V lookup: CDR1 MNHNS, CDR2 SASEGT. The CDR3 has 14 residues. With 2 bases clipped from V and 4 bases from J, the junction kept 3 bases outside the gene matches. Written as DNA, the CDR3 is TGTGCCAGCAGTGAACAGGGGGCGGGCTATGGCTACACCTTC. Encoded protein: CASSEQGAGYGYTF.

The chain links TRBV6-6 to TRBJ1-2; 9 bases match TRBD1. The CDR3 sequence is 14 residues long. The V gene end was trimmed by 6 bases and the J gene end by 7 bases; junction bases not matched to a gene: 9. Germline assignment: CDR1 MNHNY and CDR2 SVGAGI (reference sequence). Here the CDR3 DNA reads TGTGCCAGCAGCGAAACCCCGGGACAGGGTGGCTACACCTTC. Protein: CASSETPGQGGYTF.

CDR3 DNA: TGCGCCAGCAGTGAACGTGGGCAGGAAGGGAGTTCACCCCTCCACTTT. This encodes CASSERGQEGSSPLHF. The chain couples TRBV10-2 to TRBJ1-6, with D uncertain. Trimming left V 3 bases short and J 9 bases short, with 18 bases between. The CDR3 loop spans 16 amino acids. CDR1 is WSHSY, CDR2 SAAADI, per germline.

The V gene is TRBV12-2, the J gene TRBJ2-2; TRBD2, the table's D call, lacks a check against the DNA. TRBV12-2 is noted as a pseudogene. This CDR3 is built from 17 residues. In nucleotides, the CDR3 is TGTGCAAGTCGCTTAGCGGATTGTGGAGCGAACACCGGGGAGCTGTTTTTT. Protein sequence: CASRLADCGANTGELFF.

This rearrangement joins TRBV29-1 to TRBJ2-7; 13 bases are a match to TRBD2. Germline CDR1 SQVTM, CDR2 ANQGSEA. Trimming took 1 base from V and 4 from J; bases not matched to a gene: 1. The CDR3 consists of 14 residues. The CDR3 coding sequence is TGCAGCGTTGAAGGGACTAGCGGGGGTTACGAGCAGTACTTC. Translation: CSVEGTSGGYEQYF.

The chain has TRBV2 and TRBJ1-5, with D uncertain. V lost 5 bases, J lost 3 bases, and 14 bases lay in between. The CDR3 runs 15 residues. The germline V gene has CDR1 SNHLY and CDR2 FYNNEI. The CDR3 DNA reads TGTGCCAGCAGTCGGGAGGGCCGCTTCAATCAGCCCCAGCATTTT. Protein sequence: CASSREGRFNQPQHF.

The CDR3 reads CASTPLPRGSNQPQHF. The CDR3 DNA sequence: TGTGCCAGTACCCCTCTGCCGCGGGGATCGAATCAGCCCCAGCATTTT. V is TRBV19 and J is TRBJ1-5; D is unclear. The CDR3 has 16 residues. V lost 7 bases, J lost 4 bases, and 20 bases lay in between. Germline lookup yields CDR1 LNHDA and CDR2 SQIVND (reference sequence).

The J gene is TRBJ1-2, the V gene TRBV5-4; unclear D gene. CDR3 size: 14 residues. Germline V gene sequence: CDR1 SGHNT, CDR2 YYREEE (reference sequence). Trimming left V 3 bases short and J 3 bases short, with 12 bases between. The CDR3 loop is CASSSALRDYGYTF. As DNA, the CDR3 is TGTGCCAGCAGCTCGGCCTTGAGGGACTATGGCTACACCTTC.

V and J are TRBV27 and TRBJ1-5, with 9 bases identical to TRBD1. CDR3 size: 15 residues. V was pared by 3 bases and J by 3 bases, with 3 bases of the junction left unmatched. CDR1 and CDR2 (germline): MNHEY, SMNVEV (reference sequence). The CDR3 loop is CASSFWDRVNQPQHF. The CDR3 coding sequence is TGTGCCAGCAGTTTCTGGGACAGGGTCAATCAGCCCCAGCATTTT.

This chain links TRBV28 with TRBJ2-7; D unresolved. Germline CDR1 MDHEN, CDR2 SYDVKM. The length of the CDR3 is 14 residues. V dropped 1 base and J dropped 2 bases, with 9 bases sitting between them. CDR3 DNA sequence: TGTGCCAGCAGTTTATCCCAGATAACCTACGAGCAGTACTTC. As protein: CASSLSQITYEQYF.

The V gene is TRBV5-1, the J gene TRBJ2-7; maybe TRBD1 (5 bases). CDR3 length equals 11 residues. V shed 4 bases and J shed 3 bases, with 5 bases lying between them. CDR1 is SGHRS and CDR2 is YFSETQ in the germline V gene. CDR3 coding DNA: TGCGCCAGCAGCGACAGCTACGAGCAGTACTTC. As protein: CASSDSYEQYF.

The chain couples TRBV15 to TRBJ1-3; TRBD1 aligns across 9 bases. In germline, CDR1 is LNHNV, CDR2 YYDKDF (reference sequence). The length of the CDR3 is 18 residues. Trimming removed 5 bases from V and 3 bases from J; junction bases left unmatched: 14. CDR3 bases: TGTGCCACCAGCGTCGGTCCCGGGACAGGGATGTTTGGAAACACCATATATTTT. It specifies CATSVGPGTGMFGNTIYF. The whole variable domain, filled in from reference TRBV15 and TRBJ1-3, reads DAMVIQNPRYQVTQFGKPVTLSCSQTLNHNVMYWYQQKSSQAPKLLFHYYDKDFNNEADTPDNFQSRRPNTSFCFLDIRSPGLGDTAMYLCATSVGPGTGMFGNTIYFGEGSWLTVV.

The CDR3 DNA reads as TGTGCCAGTAGTATGGCGACTAGGTGGGGCGATGAGCAGTTCTTC. Encoded protein: CASSMATRWGDEQFF. The chain recombines TRBV19 with TRBJ2-1, with TRBD2 as a possible D gene (6 bases). In germline, CDR1 is LNHDA, CDR2 SQIVND (reference sequence). The CDR3 spans 15 residues. The ends were cut back, 3 bases at V and 8 bases at J, with 17 bases in the middle.

This sequence joins TRBV6-5 and TRBJ2-3, with D perhaps matching TRBD2 (6 bases). This CDR3 region has 14 residues. V was shortened by 6 bases and J by 1 base, with 11 bases between the two germline ends. Germline CDR1 and CDR2: MNHEY and SVGAGI. The CDR3: CASRTGTGTDTQYF. CDR3 coding DNA: TGTGCCAGCAGGACCGGGACTGGCACAGATACGCAGTATTTT.

The V and J genes are TRBV6-6 and TRBJ1-1; D might be TRBD1 (6 bases). CDR1 is MNHNY, CDR2 SVGAGI, per germline (reference sequence). The V end was cut by 7 bases, the J end by 5 bases, with 11 bases between. This CDR3 has 12 amino acids. The CDR3 coding sequence is TGTGCCAGCACCTTACAGGGTACTGAAGCTTTCTTT. It yields the protein CASTLQGTEAFF.

This chain connects TRBV6-6 to TRBJ2-7; D is unclear. Germline V lookup: CDR1 MNHNY, CDR2 SVGAGI (reference sequence). The CDR3 runs 14 residues. Trimming took off 7 bases at V and 0 bases at J, with 13 bases between the two ends. CDR3 sequence: CASNPSSSSYEQYF. CDR3 DNA sequence: TGTGCCAGCAATCCCAGTTCAAGCTCCTACGAGCAGTACTTC.

There are many counts of this clone. This sequence joins TRBV6-1 and TRBJ2-5; a possible D gene is TRBD1 (6 bases). The CDR3 is made up of 15 amino acids. Trimming took off 0 bases at V and 1 base at J, with 9 bases between the two ends. Germline lookup yields CDR1 MNHNS and CDR2 SASEGT. As DNA, the CDR3 is TGTGCCAGCAGTGAAGCGCTAGGGGGCCAAGAGACCCAGTACTTC. Protein product: CASSEALGGQETQYF.

This clone was seen only a few times. The V gene is TRBV29-1, the J gene TRBJ2-7, with D possibly matching TRBD2 (5 bases). CDR3 length: 13 amino acids. Germline V gives CDR1 SQVTM, CDR2 ANQGSEA. The ends were cut back, 1 base at V and 0 bases at J, with 7 bases in the middle. The CDR3 bases are TGCAGCGTTGAAGCGGGGTACTCCTACGAGCAGTACTTC. This encodes CSVEAGYSYEQYF.

This sequence joins TRBV11-2 and TRBJ2-3; TRBD2 matches at 8 bases. The germline CDR1 and CDR2 sequences are SGHAT and FQNNGV. The CDR3 is 18 amino acids. Trimming removed 5 bases from V and 0 bases from J; junction bases left unmatched: 13. The CDR3 sequence: CASSKRAGAVTSTDTQYF. CDR3 in DNA: TGTGCCAGCAGCAAACGAGCGGGGGCCGTTACTAGCACAGATACGCAGTATTTT. Supplemented by reference TRBV11-2 and TRBJ2-3, the full variable domain reads EAGVAQSPRYKIIEKRQSVAFWCNPISGHATLYWYQQILGQGPKLLIQFQNNGVVDDSQLPKDRFSAERLKGVDSTLKIQPAKLEDSAVYLCASSKRAGAVTSTDTQYFGPGTRLTVL.